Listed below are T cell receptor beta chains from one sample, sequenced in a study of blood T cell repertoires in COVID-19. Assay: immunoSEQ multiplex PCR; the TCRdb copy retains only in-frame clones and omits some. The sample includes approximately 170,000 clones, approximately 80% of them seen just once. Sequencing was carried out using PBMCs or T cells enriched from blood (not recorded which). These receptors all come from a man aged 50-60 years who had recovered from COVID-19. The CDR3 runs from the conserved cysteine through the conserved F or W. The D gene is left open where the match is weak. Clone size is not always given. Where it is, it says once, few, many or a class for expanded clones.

TGTGCCAGCAGCGGAGGGCAGGGAGGTCAGCCCCAGCATTTT | CASSGGQGGQPQHF | TRBJ1-5 | . | TRBV5-5 | .
TGCAGCGTTGCCCCAGGGTTGGGCACTGAAGCTTTCTTT | CSVAPGLGTEAFF | TRBJ1-1 | . | TRBV29-1 | .
TGTGCCATCAGTGATTCGTGGACAGGGGGATGGGGCTACACCTTC | CAISDSWTGGWGYTF | TRBJ1-2 | . | TRBV10-3 | TRBD1
TGTGCCACCAGTGAGAACCGCCGAAAGGACACAAATAGCAATCAGCCCCAGCATTTT | CATSENRRKDTNSNQPQHF | TRBJ1-5 | . | TRBV24-1 | .
TGTGCTAGTGGCGTATCAGATACGCAGTATTTT | CASGVSDTQYF | TRBJ2-3 | few | TRBV12-5 | .
TGTGCCAGCAGCGCAGAACAGGGGTTTGGGCAGCCCCAGCATTTT | CASSAEQGFGQPQHF | TRBJ1-5 | . | TRBV7-6 | TRBD1
TGTGCCAGCAGCTCCTCTACCGGGACAACTAATGAAAAACTGTTTTTT | CASSSSTGTTNEKLFF | TRBJ1-4 | . | TRBV9 | .
TGTGCCAGCACCACCGGGACAGCTAATTCACCCCTCCACTTT | CASTTGTANSPLHF | TRBJ1-6 | . | TRBV6-5 | TRBD1
TGTGCCAGCAGCCAAGAGGGGGGATCTAGCACAGATACGCAGTATTTT | CASSQEGGSSTDTQYF | TRBJ2-3 | . | TRBV4-2 | .
TGTGCCAGCAGCATCGGGACGGCGGGAGGGAAACTGTTTTTT | CASSIGTAGGKLFF | TRBJ1-4 | . | TRBV9 | .
TGTGCCAGCAGCAGGGGGCTGGTGAACACTGAAGCTTTCTTT | CASSRGLVNTEAFF | TRBJ1-1 | . | TRBV25-1 | TRBD1
TGTGCCAGTAGTACGATTAGGACAGGGGCCTACGAGCAGTACTTC | CASSTIRTGAYEQYF | TRBJ2-7 | . | TRBV19 | TRBD1
TGTGCCAGCACTCGGACTAGCGGGTCTCATGGTCGGGTAGATACGCAGTATTTT | CASTRTSGSHGRVDTQYF | TRBJ2-3 | . | TRBV2 | TRBD2
TGTGCCAGCAGTTTACGGGGGGCCCACGAGCAGTACTTC | CASSLRGAHEQYF | TRBJ2-7 | few | TRBV27 | .
TGCAGTGCTAGTGGGCGGGGGCGAAGCTATGGCTACACCTTC | CSASGRGRSYGYTF | TRBJ1-2 | . | TRBV20-1 | .
TGTGCCACCAGTGAGAGAGGGACAGGGAGGGTCAACGTCCTGACTTTC | CATSERGTGRVNVLTF | TRBJ2-6 | . | TRBV24-1 | TRBD1
TGTGCCATCAGCGCGGGACAGGGGATAGGAGGCTACACCTTC | CAISAGQGIGGYTF | TRBJ1-2 | few | TRBV10-3 | TRBD1
TGCAGCGCCACCAGGGCCTCTGGAAACACCATATATTTT | CSATRASGNTIYF | TRBJ1-3 | . | TRBV29-1 | .
TGCAGCGCTGAAGGGGTGGCGGTCACAGATACGCAGTATTTT | CSAEGVAVTDTQYF | TRBJ2-3 | . | TRBV29-1 | .
TGTGCCAGCAGTTCACAGGGGCGAGGGTTAAACACTGAAGCTTTCTTT | CASSSQGRGLNTEAFF | TRBJ1-1 | few | TRBV27 | TRBD1
TGTGCCAGCTCATTGCAGCCAGGGTCCGGGGAGCTGTTTTTT | CASSLQPGSGELFF | TRBJ2-2 | . | TRBV18 | .
TGTGCCAGTAGCGGAACAGGGGAGTGGGAAAAACTGTTTTTT | CASSGTGEWEKLFF | TRBJ1-4 | once | TRBV19 | TRBD1
TGCGCCAGCAGCTTTGGGACTAGCGGGCCTCAAGAGACCCAGTACTTC | CASSFGTSGPQETQYF | TRBJ2-5 | . | TRBV5-1 | TRBD2
TGTGCCAGCAGCCGGCCCTTTTCTGGCGGGGGGGCGGGGAGGTCCTACAATGAGCAGTTCTTC | CASSRPFSGGGAGRSYNEQFF | TRBJ2-1 | . | TRBV9 | TRBD2
TGCAGTGCTAGTTCTTTCCCGGGTCAGCCCCAGCATTTT | CSASSFPGQPQHF | TRBJ1-5 | . | TRBV20-1 | .
TGCGCCAGCAGCACGGGACTGGAAGAAACTAACGCTTTCTTT | CASSTGLEETNAFF | TRBJ1-1 | . | TRBV5-1 | .
TGTGCCAGCAGCCAAGACATTACCGGGGGGGCCCTCTACGAGCAGTACTTC | CASSQDITGGALYEQYF | TRBJ2-7 | . | TRBV3-1/TRBV3-2 | TRBD2
TGCGCCAGCAGCCAATTTAACAGTATACAAGCTTTCTTT | CASSQFNSIQAFF | TRBJ1-1 | . | TRBV4-1 | .
TGCGCCAGCAGCCCACCGGACAGGGGGTTAAATACGCAGTATTTT | CASSPPDRGLNTQYF | TRBJ2-3 | . | TRBV5-1 | TRBD1
TGTGCCAGCAGCTTAGGGGGGCAGGGGGCTAATGGTGAAGCTTTCTTT | CASSLGGQGANGEAFF | TRBJ1-1 | few | TRBV7-2 | TRBD1
TGTGCCACCGCGGCCGGGGCTAATGAAAAACTGTTTTTT | CATAAGANEKLFF | TRBJ1-4 | . | TRBV10-3 | .
TGTGCCAGCTCACCACCCGTCCAGGGCGGAGACTATGGCTACACCTTC | CASSPPVQGGDYGYTF | TRBJ1-2 | . | TRBV18 | .
TGTGCCAGCAGTGAGGCAGGGGATGAAGCTTTCTTT | CASSEAGDEAFF | TRBJ1-1 | . | TRBV12-3/TRBV12-4 | .
TGTGCCAGCAGCCACGGGGGTTCACCCCTCCACTTT | CASSHGGSPLHF | TRBJ1-6 | . | TRBV3-1/TRBV3-2 | .
TGTGCCAGCTCACCACTTCAGGGAACGAGCTCCTACGAGCAGTACTTC | CASSPLQGTSSYEQYF | TRBJ2-7 | . | TRBV18 | .
TGTGCCAGTAAGGTGCGCAGGGGGGAAGGCTACACCTTC | CASKVRRGEGYTF | TRBJ1-2 | few | TRBV19 | TRBD1
TGTGCCAGCAGTCCCTCCGGGAATCATGAAAAACTGTTTTTT | CASSPSGNHEKLFF | TRBJ1-4 | . | TRBV28 | .
TGTGCCAGTAGTATGCAGAAAGAAAAACTGTTTTTT | CASSMQKEKLFF | TRBJ1-4 | once | TRBV19 | .
TGTGCCTGGAGAAAAGGGGTTTACCGATCCCCCAACAAGAATAATTCACCCCTCCACTTT | CAWRKGVYRSPNKNNSPLHF | TRBJ1-6 | . | TRBV30 | .
TGCGCCAGCAGCCTACCCGGACAGGACGAGCAGTACTTC | CASSLPGQDEQYF | TRBJ2-7 | once | TRBV5-1 | TRBD1
TGTGCCAGCAGGACACTGGACAGGGACGCGCCCCTCCACTTT | CASRTLDRDAPLHF | TRBJ1-6 | . | TRBV6-5 | TRBD1
TGCGCCAGCAGCCCAGGGGCGGGCCATGAAGCTTTCTTT | CASSPGAGHEAFF | TRBJ1-1 | . | TRBV5-1 | .
TGTGCCAGCTCAACCGGGACAGGGGGTAATTCACCCCTCCACTTT | CASSTGTGGNSPLHF | TRBJ1-6 | . | TRBV18 | TRBD1
TGTGCCAGCAGCCAAGATCCCCCGGGGGGGGACAGTGGAGATACGCAGTATTTT | CASSQDPPGGDSGDTQYF | TRBJ2-3 | . | TRBV3-1/TRBV3-2 | .
TGTGCCAGCAGTCCGATTGGACTAGCGGGAGGTGGGCGCGCCGGGGAGCTGTTTTTT | CASSPIGLAGGGRAGELFF | TRBJ2-2 | . | TRBV27 | TRBD2
TGTGCCAGCAGCTTAACAGGGGGCAACTCTGGGGCCAACGTCCTGACTTTC | CASSLTGGNSGANVLTF | TRBJ2-6 | . | TRBV7-3 | TRBD1
TGCGCCAGCAGCCAGTGGGGCAGGGGGCTCAATCAGCCCCAGCATTTT | CASSQWGRGLNQPQHF | TRBJ1-5 | . | TRBV4-1 | TRBD1
TGTGCCAGCAGTTTGGACAGCTCTGGAAACACCATATATTTT | CASSLDSSGNTIYF | TRBJ1-3 | . | TRBV6-5 | .
TGTGCCAGCAGCGACGAGGGTAGGCCTCGGGACGAGCAGTACTTC | CASSDEGRPRDEQYF | TRBJ2-7 | . | TRBV13 | .
TGCGCCAGCAGCTCTAGACCCCTGCCTAATGAAAAACTGTTTTTT | CASSSRPLPNEKLFF | TRBJ1-4 | once | TRBV5-1 | .
TGTGCCAGCTCACAGGGGGCAGGAACAGATACGCAGTATTTT | CASSQGAGTDTQYF | TRBJ2-3 | . | TRBV18 | TRBD1
TGCGCCAGCAGCTCTGGACAGAGTCCGAACACCGGGGAGCTGTTTTTT | CASSSGQSPNTGELFF | TRBJ2-2 | . | TRBV5-1 | .
TGCAGTGCTCTCTACAGGGGAGGGCAGTTCTTC | CSALYRGGQFF | TRBJ2-1 | . | TRBV20-1 | .
TGTGCCAGCAGCCGAACTAGCGGGGGCACAGATACGCAGTATTTT | CASSRTSGGTDTQYF | TRBJ2-3 | . | TRBV3-1/TRBV3-2 | TRBD2
TGTGCCAGCTCACCACCCCTAGCGGGGGGGCAGGGTACGCAGTATTTT | CASSPPLAGGQGTQYF | TRBJ2-3 | . | TRBV18 | TRBD2
TGCGCCCGCCGCCCCGGGGGGCGGGCCCGCGGGGGGGCCGGGACCCAGTACTTC | CARRPGGRARGGAGTQYF | TRBJ2-5 | . | TRBV4-3 | TRBD2
TGTGCCAGCAGTGGGGGGGCCGGTGAGCAGTTCTTC | CASSGGAGEQFF | TRBJ2-1 | . | TRBV3-1/TRBV3-2 | .